This TCR beta chain was profiled in a study of blood T cell repertoires in COVID-19. On the study more broadly: The United States, Italy and Spain provided the acute and convalescent COVID-19 samples. From T cells, B-cell-depleted T cells, or PBMCs came the material, which was cDNA or gDNA.

Germline V gene lookup returns CDR1 MDHEN and CDR2 SYDVKM. The CDR3 has 16 residues. V trimming: 6 bases; J trimming: 0 bases; junction bases outside the gene matches: 8. In the authors' methods: The authors estimated nucleated cell counts from reference gene primer amplification. The repertoire was sequenced with immunoSEQ multiplex PCR; TCRdb's copy has only in-frame clones and lacks some. For V, J and clone size, that table is used; D and trimming come from the DNA. This table holds about 120,000 clones, roughly 82% found once. Specimen: peripheral blood. The gene calls are TRBV28 and TRBJ2-1, with 7 bases that match TRBD1. This clonotype was obtained from a woman aged 60 to 75 with acute or convalescent COVID-19. CDR3 loop: CASRPDRASSYNEQFF. The CDR3 DNA reads as TGTGCCAGCAGACCCGACAGGGCCAGCTCCTACAATGAGCAGTTCTTC.